The 22 T cell receptor beta chains below were found in one sample sequenced in a study of Ad26.COV2.S vaccination and SARS-CoV-2 variants (dated by TCRdb to the early 2020s). The library was produced with the immunoSEQ multiplex PCR assay. Held by TCRdb, this immuneACCESS table contains in-frame sequences only and omits some clones. Under half of the omission traces to an unresolved V gene where checked; the cause of the rest is unknown. The sample has roughly 140,000 clones on record, 86% of them singletons. Of the sample, about 5% is held by the ten largest clones. The sample's time point label is to be understood as: individuals recovered from natural SARS-CoV-2 infection. The specimen was peripheral blood, collected after recovery from COVID-19. These receptors came from a human donor who had recovered from COVID-19.

The J gene is TRBJ1-1, the V gene TRBV18; no definite D call. The CDR3 contains 13 residues. Germline lookup yields CDR1 KGHSH and CDR2 LQKENI. V lost 4 bases and J lost 4, with 10 bases in between. CDR3 region: CASSLMGFTEAFF. CDR3 in DNA: TGTGCCAGCTCACTTATGGGCTTCACTGAAGCTTTCTTT.

The chain is built from TRBV7-9 and TRBJ2-2, with D hard to call. With 0 bases removed from V and 3 bases from J, the gap between germline ends came to 11 bases. The CDR3 loop spans 16 amino acids. The V gene's germline CDR1 is SEHNR and CDR2 FQNEAQ (reference sequence). CDR3 bases: TGTGCCAGCAGCTTAGCGGTTGGCGACGACACCGGGGAGCTGTTTTTT. Amino acids: CASSLAVGDDTGELFF.

V usage is TRBV5-6 and J usage is TRBJ2-3, with D possibly being TRBD2 (5 bases). Germline assignment: CDR1 SGHDT and CDR2 YYEEEE. V was cut by 0 bases and J by 4 bases, with 15 bases left in between. The CDR3 sequence is 16 residues long. The CDR3 DNA is TGTGCCAGCAGCTTGGGGATTGGAGGAATATCAGATACGCAGTATTTT. It encodes CASSLGIGGISDTQYF.

The CDR3 DNA reads as TGCGCCAGCAGCCAAGATCGAGGGGCAGCGAATGGCTACACCTTC. It encodes CASSQDRGAANGYTF. The chain employs TRBV4-3 and TRBJ1-2; D may be TRBD1 (5 bases). Trimming took 0 bases from V and 6 from J, leaving 14 bases between them. Per germline, CDR1 LGHNA and CDR2 YSLEER. The CDR3 has 15 residues.

This chain connects TRBV30 to TRBJ1-3; possibly TRBD1 for D (6 bases). This CDR3 has 14 residues. The germline gives CDR1 GTSNPN, CDR2 SVGIG (reference sequence). V shed 2 bases and J shed 0 bases, with 8 bases lying between them. CDR3 loop: CAWSQGSSGNTIYF. DNA for the CDR3: TGTGCCTGGAGTCAGGGGAGCTCTGGAAACACCATATATTTT.

The CDR3 DNA reads as TGTGCCAGTTCCAGGGGGCGGGAAGCTGAAGCTTTCTTT. Protein: CASSRGREAEAFF. The V call is TRBV18, the J call TRBJ1-1; 8 nucleotides agree with TRBD1. The ends lost 9 bases at V and 6 bases at J; junction bases unmatched: 9. Germline V CDR1 and CDR2: KGHSH, LQKENI. The CDR3 has 13 amino acids.

V gene TRBV7-8 combines with J gene TRBJ1-5; the match to TRBD1 covers 10 bases. The CDR3 loop spans 15 amino acids. Looked up from germline, CDR1 is SGHVS and CDR2 is FQNEAQ. Losses at the gene ends were 5 bases for V and 6 bases for J; bases not matched to a gene: 7. CDR3 loop: CASSPTGGAGQPQHF. CDR3 sequence (DNA): TGTGCCAGCAGCCCGACAGGGGGCGCCGGTCAGCCCCAGCATTTT.

V is TRBV9 and J is TRBJ2-5, with TRBD2 matching over 15 bases. The CDR3 loop spans 18 amino acids. V was pared by 0 bases and J by 1 base, with 4 bases of the junction left unmatched. CDR1 is SGDLS and CDR2 is YYNGEE in the germline V gene. This chain's CDR3 is CASSVGTSGGVTQETQYF. CDR3 in DNA: TGTGCCAGCAGCGTAGGGACTAGCGGGGGGGTTACCCAAGAGACCCAGTACTTC.

The chain carries TRBV28 and TRBJ2-5; the D gene is possibly TRBD2 (5 bases). V was trimmed by 1 base and J by 3 bases, leaving 12 bases between them. The CDR3 is made up of 15 amino acids. The germline CDR1 and CDR2 sequences are MDHEN and SYDVKM. The CDR3, as DNA: TGTGCCAGCAGTTTATCGGGGATGGCCAAAGAGACCCAGTACTTC. It encodes CASSLSGMAKETQYF.

The genes are TRBV28 and TRBJ2-1; maybe TRBD1 (6 bases). CDR1 and CDR2 from the germline V gene are MDHEN and SYDVKM. The CDR3 extends over 15 amino acids. V lost 6 bases, J lost 7 bases, and 19 bases lay in between. The CDR3 nucleotides are TGTGCCAGCAGGGAACAGGGTAGTGTGGGAAATGAGCAGTTCTTC. Translating gives CASREQGSVGNEQFF. Filled out from reference TRBV28 and TRBJ2-1, the complete variable domain reads DVKVTQSSRYLVKRTGEKVFLECVQDMDHENMFWYRQDPGLGLRLIYFSYDVKMKEKGDIPEGYSVSREKKERFSLILESASTNQTSMYLCASREQGSVGNEQFFGPGTRLTVL.

V is TRBV10-2 and J is TRBJ2-7; D is possibly TRBD1 (5 bases). The CDR3 totals 13 residues. The V gene's germline CDR1 is WSHSY and CDR2 SAAADI. With 7 bases removed from V and 6 bases from J, the gap between germline ends came to 16 bases. The CDR3 DNA reads as TGCGCCAGCAAAAGCCAGGGAAAAGGCGAGCAGTACTTC. The encoded protein is CASKSQGKGEQYF.

The J gene is TRBJ1-3, the V gene TRBV10-2; tentatively, D is TRBD1 (6 bases). The CDR3 loop spans 19 amino acids. CDR1 is WSHSY, CDR2 SAAADI, per germline. V gave up 0 bases and J gave up 0 bases, with 18 bases separating them. CDR3 sequence: CASSESYVGAVSSGNTIYF. Written as DNA, the CDR3 is TGCGCCAGCAGTGAGTCGTACGTGGGGGCAGTTAGCTCTGGAAACACCATATATTTT.

This clone was counted between two and nine times. This same CDR3 is encoded by further DNA sequences in the sample. The chain joins TRBV4-3 to TRBJ1-5; 8 bases agree with TRBD1. The germline gives CDR1 LGHNA, CDR2 YSLEER. V was clipped by 0 bases and J by 7 bases; unmatched bases: 2. This CDR3 contains 14 residues. CDR3 bases: TGCGCCAGCAGCCAAGAGGGGACAGGCCAGCCCCAGCATTTT. The encoded protein is CASSQEGTGQPQHF.

In this sample, this clone turned up once. The chain uses TRBV28 and TRBJ1-4, with D uncertain. This CDR3 has 12 amino acids. Trimming pared 11 bases from V and 5 bases from J, leaving 12 bases between. Germline lookup yields CDR1 MDHEN and CDR2 SYDVKM. The CDR3: CAGSQDNEKLFF. In DNA form, the CDR3 reads TGTGCCGGATCTCAGGACAATGAAAAACTGTTTTTT.

This chain uses TRBV28 with TRBJ2-7, with D perhaps TRBD1 (6 bases). Germline CDR1 and CDR2: MDHEN and SYDVKM. Between the trimmed V and J ends, which lost 5 bases and 6 bases, there was a span of 17 bases. CDR3 length equals 14 residues. The CDR3 nucleotides are TGTGCCAGCAGTCTCCTCCGGAACAGGGTCGAGCAGTACTTC. Encoded protein: CASSLLRNRVEQYF.

This clone occurred a few times. This chain's CDR3 is CASSAGQGWNEQFF. In DNA, the CDR3 is TGTGCCAGCAGCGCAGGACAGGGCTGGAATGAGCAGTTCTTC. J is TRBJ2-1 and V is TRBV2; TRBD1 aligns across 8 bases. The CDR3 spans 14 residues. The junction had 8 bases not matched to a gene; V was cut back by 6 bases and J by 7 bases. CDR1 is SNHLY, CDR2 FYNNEI, per germline.

The rearrangement uses TRBV5-1 and TRBJ1-6; 10 positions match TRBD1. The CDR3 sequence is 16 residues long. Trimming at V came to 3 bases and at J to 7 bases, leaving 7 bases not matched to a gene. CDR1 SGHRS and CDR2 YFSETQ come from the germline V gene. The CDR3 is CASSSLDRGQNSPLHF. DNA for the CDR3: TGCGCCAGCAGCTCTTTAGACAGGGGGCAAAATTCACCCCTCCACTTT.

The CDR3 spells CASSQATVSYEQYF. As DNA, the CDR3 is TGCGCCAGCAGCCAAGCGACTGTCTCCTACGAGCAGTACTTC. The gene calls are TRBV4-3 and TRBJ2-7; D is unclear. The V end lost 1 base, the J end lost 0 bases, and 7 bases lay between the germline ends. Germline V lookup: CDR1 LGHNA, CDR2 YSLEER. This CDR3 has 14 amino acids.

The chain couples TRBV7-9 to TRBJ1-1, with D possibly TRBD1 on 5 matching bases. The CDR3 runs 13 residues. CDR1 and CDR2 (germline): SEHNR, FQNEAQ (reference sequence). V gave up 8 bases and J gave up 1 base, with 11 bases separating them. The CDR3 loop reads CASGAQQNTEAFF. CDR3 in DNA: TGTGCCAGCGGGGCACAGCAGAACACTGAAGCTTTCTTT. Looking up the rest from reference TRBV7-9 and TRBJ1-1 gives the full variable domain: DTGVSQNPRHKITKRGQNVTFRCDPISEHNRLYWYRQTLGQGPEFLTYFQNEAQLEKSRLLSDRFSAERPKGSFSTLEIQRTEQGDSAMYLCASGAQQNTEAFFGQGTRLTVV.

The chain uses TRBV6-5 and TRBJ2-7; 11 bases line up with TRBD1. This CDR3 has 14 residues. V dropped 6 bases and J dropped 2; count of bases not matched to a gene: 3. Germline loops: CDR1 MNHEY, CDR2 SVGAGI. The CDR3 protein is CASRLGQGAYEQYF. The CDR3 coding sequence is TGTGCCAGCAGGCTGGGACAGGGGGCCTACGAGCAGTACTTC.

V gene TRBV5-8 combines with J gene TRBJ1-1; D remains unclear. The CDR3 covers 11 residues. Trimming removed 4 bases from V and 10 bases from J, with 11 bases in between. CDR1 and CDR2 from the germline V gene are SGHTS and YDEGEE. CDR3 amino acids: CASSTSRRAFF. The CDR3 DNA reads as TGTGCCAGCAGCACCTCACGGAGAGCTTTCTTT.

The chain employs TRBV7-9 and TRBJ2-1; D remains unclear. CDR1 SEHNR and CDR2 FQNEAQ come from the germline V gene (reference sequence). V was clipped by 6 bases and J by 4 bases, with 22 bases between them. The CDR3 length is 17 residues. As DNA, the CDR3 is TGTGCCAGCAGTTACGTCCCCGGGCTAGGCCTTTACAATGAGCAGTTCTTC. Its protein is CASSYVPGLGLYNEQFF.